These 31 T cell receptor beta chains share one sample of origin, sequenced in a study of memory CD4+ T cells and cytomegalovirus serostatus. Method: immunoSEQ multiplex PCR; TCRdb's copy keeps in-frame clones and lacks some. The data contain around 40,000 clones, about three quarters of them singletons. Single viable CD3+CD4+CD8-CD45RO+ cells were sorted as the memory CD4+ T cells. Sequencing was performed on memory CD4+ T cells from blood. Source of these receptors: an adult in good health and CMV-seronegative.

The count of this clone is one. The chain uses TRBV5-1 and TRBJ2-3; D uncertain. CDR1 and CDR2 (germline): SGHRS, YFSETQ. V gave up 3 bases and J gave up 5 bases, with 16 bases separating them. CDR3 size: 15 residues. The DNA of the CDR3 is TGCGCCAGCAGCTCCACCTCCAAGATGGTAGATACGCAGTATTTT. It encodes CASSSTSKMVDTQYF.

This chain uses TRBV5-7 with TRBJ1-2, with a weak D call TRBD1 (6 bases). TRBV5-7 is an open reading frame, and its role is uncertain. The germline V and J ends were trimmed by 3 bases and 2 bases, with 17 bases remaining between them. The CDR3 runs 16 residues. The CDR3 spells CASSWGDRYLNYGYTF. DNA of the CDR3: TGTGCCAGCAGCTGGGGAGACAGGTACCTCAACTATGGCTACACCTTC.

For this clone: At one end the junction does not follow the germline gene, possibly because of a read error. This chain joins TRBV7-2 and TRBJ2-7; 13 positions match TRBD2. Germline V gene lookup returns CDR1 SGHTA and CDR2 FQGNSA. The CDR3 is 14 amino acids. The CDR3 DNA reads TGTGCCAGCAGCCCAGGACTAGCGGGGGTCGTTGTACACTTC. This sequence encodes CASSPGLAGVVVHF.

The chain couples TRBV27 to TRBJ2-2; D may be TRBD2 (5 bases). V lost 0 bases, J lost 3 bases, and 11 bases lay in between. Germline V gene data show CDR1 as MNHEY and CDR2 as SMNVEV (reference sequence). The CDR3 runs 16 residues. The CDR3 protein is CASSLSTGTHTGELFF. The DNA for the CDR3 is TGTGCCAGCAGTTTATCCACGGGAACCCACACCGGGGAGCTGTTTTTT.

This clone appeared a few times. The gene calls are TRBV7-3 and TRBJ1-2; TRBD1 aligns across 7 bases. J gave up 8 bases and V 6 bases, and 9 bases lay outside the gene matches. CDR3 length: 13 residues. CDR1 is SGHTA, CDR2 FQGTGA, per germline. CDR3 loop: CASSPDRDRGYTF. In DNA, the CDR3 is TGTGCCAGCAGTCCAGACAGGGATCGGGGCTACACCTTC.

This rearrangement joins TRBV7-2 to TRBJ2-1, with D hard to call. V shed 0 bases and J shed 14 bases, with 8 bases lying between them. CDR1 is SGHTA, CDR2 FQGNSA, per germline. The CDR3 contains 11 residues. This chain's CDR3 is CASSLASTEFF. The CDR3 DNA reads as TGTGCCAGCAGCTTAGCAAGTACCGAGTTCTTC.

CDR3 DNA: TGTGCCAGCAGAGGGACTAGCCGGGGGGAGACCCAGTACTTC. It encodes CASRGTSRGETQYF. V and J are TRBV27 and TRBJ2-5, with TRBD2 identical over 9 bases. CDR1 and CDR2 (germline): MNHEY, SMNVEV (reference sequence). V lost 6 bases and J lost 5; bases outside the gene matches: 7. The CDR3 contains 14 residues.

In this sample, this clone turned up a few times. This chain links TRBV11-2 with TRBJ1-5; TRBD1 matches 8 bases. The CDR3 contains 15 residues. V was pared by 2 bases and J by 7 bases, with 7 bases of the junction left unmatched. Looked up from germline, CDR1 is SGHAT and CDR2 is FQNNGV. The CDR3 protein is CASSLQGARGQPQHF. Here the CDR3 DNA reads TGTGCCAGCAGCTTACAGGGGGCGCGTGGACAGCCCCAGCATTTT.

The rearrangement uses TRBV19 and TRBJ1-6; D possibly corresponds to TRBD1 (5 bases). Germline assignment: CDR1 LNHDA and CDR2 SQIVND (reference sequence). The V gene lost 0 bases and the J gene lost 8 bases, with 11 bases spanning the gap. The CDR3 totals 15 residues. The CDR3 loop reads CASSIDRASDSPLHF. CDR3 nucleotides: TGTGCCAGTAGTATAGACAGGGCTAGCGATTCACCCCTCCACTTT.

This sequence joins TRBV5-4 and TRBJ1-4, with D unclear. The CDR3 is 15 residues long. Trimming pared 3 bases from V and 8 bases from J, leaving 17 bases between. In germline, CDR1 is SGHNT, CDR2 YYREEE (reference sequence). The CDR3 bases are TGTGCCAGCAGCTCGAACACCCTCACGGGGGAAAAACTGTTTTTT. Translation: CASSSNTLTGEKLFF.

This clone was counted once. This rearrangement joins TRBV6-5 to TRBJ1-1; weak D call: TRBD1 (6 bases). CDR1 is MNHEY, CDR2 SVGAGI, per germline. Trimming pared 4 bases from V and 11 bases from J, leaving 17 bases between. The CDR3 consists of 13 residues. The DNA of the CDR3 is TGTGCCAGCAGTTCAATCGCAGGGGAGATGGCTTTCTTT. It is translated as CASSSIAGEMAFF.

The rearrangement uses TRBV11-2 and TRBJ2-7; 10 bases map to TRBD1. From germline, CDR1 is SGHAT and CDR2 FQNNGV. CDR3 length equals 15 residues. J gave up 2 bases and V 7 bases, and 8 bases lay outside the gene matches. CDR3 nucleotides: TGTGCCAGCACCCCATCGACAGGGGGCGCCTACGAGCAGTACTTC. This gives the protein CASTPSTGGAYEQYF.

V gene TRBV20-1 combines with J gene TRBJ1-1; no clear D gene. The germline V gene has CDR1 DFQATT and CDR2 SNEGSKA (reference sequence). Trimming left V 6 bases short and J 4 bases short, with 9 bases between. The CDR3 contains 11 residues. The CDR3 DNA follows: TGCAGTGCGCGACTGGGCACTGAAGCTTTCTTT. Translated: CSARLGTEAFF.

The V call is TRBV5-4, the J call TRBJ2-1, with 8 bases identical to TRBD2. The ends lost 0 bases at V and 1 base at J; junction bases unmatched: 6. Per the germline V gene, CDR1 is SGHNT and CDR2 is YYREEE (reference sequence). This CDR3 has 17 residues. The CDR3 nucleotides read TGTGCCAGCAGCTTGGGCTGGGGCGGGGGGTCCTACAATGAGCAGTTCTTC. This gives the protein CASSLGWGGGSYNEQFF.

The rearrangement uses TRBV5-1 and TRBJ2-1; 7 positions match TRBD2. The CDR3 runs to 18 residues. Per the germline V gene, CDR1 is SGHRS and CDR2 is YFSETQ. V lost 4 bases, J lost 1 base, and 14 bases stayed unmatched. In DNA form, the CDR3 reads TGCGCCAGCAGCCCCCCCCAGAAGCGGGGAGGATCCTACAATGAGCAGTTCTTC. It translates to CASSPPQKRGGSYNEQFF.

This clone has only a few counts. The rearrangement uses TRBV10-1 and TRBJ1-1; 7 positions agree with TRBD1. The germline CDR1 and CDR2 sequences are WNHNN and SYGVQD (reference sequence). CDR3 size: 16 residues. J lost 4 bases, V lost 2 bases, and 10 bases had no gene match. CDR3 sequence: CASSENQQGRFTEAFF. The CDR3 DNA reads as TGCGCCAGCAGTGAGAACCAACAGGGGCGATTCACTGAAGCTTTCTTT.

CDR3 loop: CASSYDKAPYEQYF. CDR3 DNA: TGTGCCAGCAGTTACGACAAGGCACCGTACGAGCAGTACTTC. The chain uses TRBV6-5 and TRBJ2-7; D is unresolved. The length of the CDR3 is 14 residues. Germline loops: CDR1 MNHEY, CDR2 SVGAGI. V shed 2 bases and J shed 4 bases, with 12 bases lying between them.

This chain joins TRBV7-9 and TRBJ2-7, with 11 bases identical to TRBD1. V dropped 5 bases and J dropped 7; count of bases not matched to a gene: 10. Germline values: CDR1 SEHNR, CDR2 FQNEAQ (reference sequence). This CDR3 spans 15 amino acids. The CDR3 sequence is CASSLSGQGAREQYF. CDR3 DNA: TGTGCCAGCAGCCTTTCAGGACAGGGGGCAAGGGAGCAGTACTTC.

This chain joins TRBV30 and TRBJ1-3; D is unclear. CDR3 size: 16 residues. Germline loops: CDR1 GTSNPN, CDR2 SVGIG (reference sequence). The ends were cut back, 5 bases at V and 2 bases at J, with 19 bases in the middle. The CDR3 region is CAWAYGERDPGNTIYF. The CDR3 region has the DNA TGTGCCTGGGCCTACGGAGAACGAGATCCTGGAAACACCATATATTTT. Full variable domain (missing parts from reference TRBV30 and TRBJ1-3): SQTIHQWPATLVQPVGSPLSLECTVEGTSNPNLYWYRQAAGRGLQLLFYSVGIGQISSEVPQNLSASRPQDRQFILSSKKLLLSDSGFYLCAWAYGERDPGNTIYFGEGSWLTVV.

The rearrangement joins TRBV2 to TRBJ2-3; 9 bases line up with TRBD2. V was pared by 7 bases and J by 3 bases, with 5 bases of the junction left unmatched. CDR1 is SNHLY, CDR2 FYNNEI, per germline. This CDR3 has 14 residues. This CDR3 is CASKPGLATDTQYF. CDR3 DNA sequence: TGTGCCAGCAAACCGGGACTAGCAACAGATACGCAGTATTTT.

The rearrangement joins TRBV7-3 to TRBJ1-6, with 7 bases lining up with TRBD1. V shed 1 base, J shed 8 bases, and the junction held 2 bases outside the gene matches. The CDR3 covers 14 residues. CDR1 is SGHTA and CDR2 is FQGTGA in the germline V gene. Written as DNA, the CDR3 is TGTGCCAGCAGCTTAAAAGGGACAGATTCACCCCTCCACTTT. Encoded protein: CASSLKGTDSPLHF.

The V gene is TRBV6-1, the J gene TRBJ2-7, with D possibly called TRBD1 or TRBD2 (7 bases each). The CDR3 covers 14 residues. V shed 8 bases and J shed 1 base, with 15 bases lying between them. Germline V gives CDR1 MNHNS, CDR2 SASEGT. DNA of the CDR3: TGTGCCAGCGGGAGGGACAGAGGTTCCTACGAGCAGTACTTC. Protein: CASGRDRGSYEQYF.

CDR3 nucleotide sequence: TGTGCCAGCAGCCTCCAGGACACTGAAGCTTTCTTT. Amino acids: CASSLQDTEAFF. The chain employs TRBV5-4 and TRBJ1-1; D remains ambiguous. Germline assignment: CDR1 SGHNT and CDR2 YYREEE (reference sequence). The CDR3 is 12 amino acids. Trimming shortened V by 4 bases and J by 3 bases, and 7 bases separated the two germline ends.

This clone showed up just a few times. The chain links TRBV10-3 to TRBJ2-2; D is unresolved. Trimming left V 5 bases short and J 7 bases short, with 11 bases between. The germline CDR1 and CDR2 sequences are ENHRY and SYGVKD. This CDR3 comprises 13 residues. The CDR3, as DNA: TGTGCCATCAGTTCGAACCCAAGCGGGGAGCTGTTTTTT. This translates into CAISSNPSGELFF.

The chain is built from TRBV5-8 and TRBJ2-7; D possibly corresponds to TRBD2 (6 bases). V lost 0 bases to trimming and J lost 3 bases, with 13 bases between them. Germline lookup yields CDR1 SGHTS and CDR2 YDEGEE. This CDR3 is 15 amino acids long. The CDR3 bases are TGTGCCAGCAGCTTGGCAGGGAGGAATCTCTACGAGCAGTACTTC. Translation gives CASSLAGRNLYEQYF.

The sample holds a few counts of this clone. The CDR3 DNA follows: TGTGCCAGCAGTGTCAACAGGGGGCGGGACATTCAGTACTTC. It codes for CASSVNRGRDIQYF. The chain employs TRBV25-1 and TRBJ2-4; 9 nucleotides match TRBD1. This CDR3 region has 14 residues. V shed 4 bases, J shed 8 bases, and the junction held 6 bases outside the gene matches. Germline CDR1 is MGHDK and CDR2 is SYGVNS.

The chain employs TRBV7-2 and TRBJ1-4; no clear D gene. Trimming cost V 4 bases and J 7 bases, with 19 bases left between them. CDR3 length equals 16 residues. The germline V gene encodes CDR1 SGHTA and CDR2 FQGNSA. The CDR3 region is CASSSTSRREGEKLFF. The CDR3 DNA reads TGTGCCAGCAGCTCCACTTCGAGGAGGGAAGGTGAAAAACTGTTTTTT.

The chain joins TRBV6-4 to TRBJ1-2; 8 nucleotides match TRBD1. CDR1 and CDR2 (germline): MRHNA, SNTAGT. J gave up 7 bases and V 2 bases, and 3 bases lay outside the gene matches. This CDR3 is 13 amino acids long. The CDR3 region is CASSDPGTGGYTF. The CDR3 nucleotides are TGTGCCAGCAGTGACCCCGGGACAGGTGGCTACACCTTC.

In its sample, this clone is medium-sized. This rearrangement joins TRBV14 to TRBJ1-5; D is unclear. Trimming removed 0 bases at V and 5 bases at J, with 5 bases between. The germline V gene has CDR1 SGHDN and CDR2 FVKESK. This CDR3 has 13 amino acids. Here the CDR3 DNA reads TGTGCCAGCAGCCAAGAGAGGGATCAGCCCCAGCATTTT. This gives the protein CASSQERDQPQHF.

This rearrangement joins TRBV11-2 to TRBJ1-5; no clear D. There are 13 residues in the CDR3. Germline CDR1 and CDR2: SGHAT and FQNNGV. V was clipped by 1 base and J by 6 bases, with 7 bases between them. CDR3 in amino acids: CASSLAGAQPQHF. The CDR3 bases are TGTGCCAGCAGCTTAGCCGGCGCTCAGCCCCAGCATTTT.

V is TRBV19 and J is TRBJ1-4, with a possible D match to TRBD1 (5 bases). The CDR3 consists of 15 residues. The V end was cut by 2 bases, the J end by 5 bases, with 12 bases between. The germline gives CDR1 LNHDA, CDR2 SQIVND (reference sequence). The DNA of the CDR3 is TGTGCCAGTAGTATATTTTCAGGGTTGAATGAAAAACTGTTTTTT. Residues: CASSIFSGLNEKLFF. Combining the CDR3 with reference TRBV19 and TRBJ1-4 gives the whole variable domain DGGITQSPKYLFRKEGQNVTLSCEQNLNHDAMYWYRQDPGQGLRLIYYSQIVNDFQKGDIAEGYSVSREKKESFPLTVTSAQKNPTAFYLCASSIFSGLNEKLFFGSGTQLSVL.